This TCR beta chain was found in a study of breast tumors, draining lymph nodes, adjacent tissues. Study observations and caveats: That most tumor T cells come from lymph nodes remained unproven.

Breast cancer patients provided tissue from their axillary draining lymph nodes. This clonotype appeared many times. Its antigen is unknown. TCRdb reprocessed the multiplex PCR reads with MiXCR, giving one entry per CDR3 protein. The table records about 200,000 distinct CDR3 sequences, over 25% of them present only once. Sequencing input: axillary lymph node tissue. The source of this sequence is a female donor with breast cancer. Some clones in this sample may be carry-over from other donors' samples.

The CDR3 spells CASSLSDGTDTQYF. CDR3 coding DNA: TGTGCCAGCAGTTTATCAGATGGGACAGATACGCAGTATTTT. The genes are TRBV27 and TRBJ2-3, with D hard to call. Germline CDR1 MNHEY, CDR2 SMNVEV (reference sequence). This CDR3 has 14 amino acids. Trimming took off 0 bases at V and 3 bases at J, with 7 bases between the two ends.